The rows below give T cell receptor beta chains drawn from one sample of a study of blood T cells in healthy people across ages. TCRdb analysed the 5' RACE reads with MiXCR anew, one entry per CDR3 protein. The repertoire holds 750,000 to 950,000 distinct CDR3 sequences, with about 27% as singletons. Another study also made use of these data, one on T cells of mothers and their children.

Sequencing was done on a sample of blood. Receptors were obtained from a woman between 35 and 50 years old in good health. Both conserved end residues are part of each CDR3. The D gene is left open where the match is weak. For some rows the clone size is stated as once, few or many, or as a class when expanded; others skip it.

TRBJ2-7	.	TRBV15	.	CATSREGETKYF	TGTGCCACCAGCAGAGAGGGAGAGACCAAGTACTTC
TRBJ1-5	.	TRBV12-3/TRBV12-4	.	CASSRGGESNQPQHF	TGTGCCAGCAGTCGAGGGGGGGAGAGCAATCAGCCCCAGCATTTT
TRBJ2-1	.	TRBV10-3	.	CAISESGKGYNEQFF	TGTGCCATCAGTGAGTCGGGGAAGGGCTACAATGAGCAGTTCTTC
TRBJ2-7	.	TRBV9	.	CASSPGHHYEQYF	TGTGCCAGCAGCCCGGGACACCACTACGAGCAGTACTTC
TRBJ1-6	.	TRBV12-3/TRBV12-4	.	CASSSGMSSYNSPLHF	TGTGCCAGCAGTTCCGGGATGAGCTCCTATAATTCACCCCTCCACTTT
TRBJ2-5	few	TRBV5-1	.	CASSIPMETQYF	TGCGCCAGCAGCATACCTATGGAGACCCAGTACTTC
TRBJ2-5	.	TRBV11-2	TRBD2	CASSFGLAGVGSETQYF	TGTGCCAGCAGCTTCGGACTAGCGGGGGTCGGATCGGAGACCCAGTACTTC
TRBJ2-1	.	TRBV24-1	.	CATSDLRGRNNEQFF	TGTGCCACCAGTGATCTGAGGGGTAGGAACAATGAGCAGTTCTTC
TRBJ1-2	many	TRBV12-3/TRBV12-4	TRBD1	CASITKARGLTNYGYTF	TGTGCCAGCATCACCAAGGCCAGGGGGCTCACTAACTATGGCTACACCTTC
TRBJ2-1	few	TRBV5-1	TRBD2	CASSSTSGVNEQFF	TGCGCCAGCAGCTCGACTAGCGGGGTTAATGAGCAGTTCTTC
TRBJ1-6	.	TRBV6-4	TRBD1	CASSSAGGSPPHF	TGTGCCAGCTCGTCCGCAGGGGGTTCACCCCCCCACTTT
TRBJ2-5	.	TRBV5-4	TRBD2	CATLAGQNQETQYF	TGTGCCACCCTAGCGGGGCAAAACCAAGAGACCCAGTACTTC
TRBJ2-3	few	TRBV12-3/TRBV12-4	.	CASSPGGGRKDTQYF	TGTGCCAGCAGTCCCGGAGGAGGGAGAAAAGATACGCAGTATTTT
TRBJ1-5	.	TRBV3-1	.	CASTNLGGDQPQHF	TGTGCCAGCACTAACCTCGGGGGAGATCAGCCCCAGCATTTT
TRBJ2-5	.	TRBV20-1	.	CSAWNWEQETQYF	TGCAGTGCTTGGAACTGGGAACAAGAGACCCAGTACTTC
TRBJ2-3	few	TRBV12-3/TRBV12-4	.	CASSPSTGNSSDTQYF	TGTGCCAGCAGTCCATCCACAGGGAACTCCTCAGATACGCAGTATTTT
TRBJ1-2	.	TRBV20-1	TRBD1	CGAAQGDKGYTF	TGCGGTGCTGCGCAGGGGGATAAGGGCTACACCTTC
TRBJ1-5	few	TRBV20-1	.	CSARVGIYSNQPQHF	TGCAGTGCTAGAGTAGGGATTTATAGCAATCAGCCCCAGCATTTT
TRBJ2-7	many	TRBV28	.	CASGDRSYEQYF	TGTGCCTCGGGTGACAGATCCTACGAGCAGTACTTC
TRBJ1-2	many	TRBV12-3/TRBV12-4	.	CASSLGGGYTF	TGTGCCAGCAGCCTGGGGGGTGGCTACACCTTC
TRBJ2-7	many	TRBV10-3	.	CAISESGRYSYEQYF	TGTGCCATCAGTGAGTCTGGGCGTTACAGCTACGAGCAGTACTTC
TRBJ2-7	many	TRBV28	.	CASSLSSFTYYEQYF	TGTGCCAGCAGTTTATCATCTTTCACATACTACGAGCAGTACTTC
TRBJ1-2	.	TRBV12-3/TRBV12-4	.	CASSLVGASEGYTF	TGTGCCAGCAGTTTAGTCGGGGCCTCGGAAGGCTACACCTTC
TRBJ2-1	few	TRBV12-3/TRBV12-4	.	CASSLWQAGSYNEQFF	TGTGCCAGCAGTTTGTGGCAGGCGGGCTCCTACAATGAGCAGTTCTTC
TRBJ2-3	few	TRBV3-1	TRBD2	CASSQGTSGGADTQYF	TGTGCCAGCAGCCAAGGGACTAGCGGGGGTGCAGATACGCAGTATTTT
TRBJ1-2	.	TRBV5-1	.	CASSDQGSEYYGYTF	TGCGCCAGCAGCGACCAAGGGTCAGAATACTATGGCTACACCTTC
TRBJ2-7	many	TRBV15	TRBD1	CATSRGTGGSISYEQYF	TGTGCCACCAGCCGAGGAACAGGGGGCTCGATATCCTACGAGCAGTACTTC
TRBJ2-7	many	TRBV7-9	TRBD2	CASSLLASGGPSSYEQYF	TGTGCCAGCAGCTTATTAGCTAGCGGGGGACCGAGCTCCTACGAGCAGTACTTC
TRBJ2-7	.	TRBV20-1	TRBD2	CSAGPLAGRPSYEQYF	TGCAGTGCTGGCCCACTAGCGGGCCGCCCATCCTACGAGCAGTACTTC
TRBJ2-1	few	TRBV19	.	CATREQFF	TGTGCCACCCGGGAGCAGTTCTTC
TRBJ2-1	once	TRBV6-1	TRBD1	CASRPLRDSYSYNEQFF	TGTGCCAGCAGACCGCTAAGGGACAGCTACTCCTACAATGAGCAGTTCTTC
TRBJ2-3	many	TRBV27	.	CASSQGRASTDTQYF	TGTGCCAGCAGTCAGGGAAGAGCTAGCACAGATACGCAGTATTTT
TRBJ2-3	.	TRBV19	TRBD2	CASSSVTSGYTDTQYF	TGTGCCAGTAGTTCCGTGACTAGCGGCTACACAGATACGCAGTATTTT
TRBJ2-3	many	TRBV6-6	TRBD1	CAIHSGQGTDTQYF	TGTGCCATCCATTCGGGACAGGGGACAGATACGCAGTATTTT
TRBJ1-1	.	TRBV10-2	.	CASRRGEGTEAFF	TGCGCCAGCAGGCGGGGAGAGGGCACTGAAGCTTTCTTT